This TCR beta chain was captured by sequencing in a study of shared clonotypes between healthy human individuals. Germline CDR1 MNHNS, CDR2 SASEGT. The CDR3 is 13 residues long. The V gene end was trimmed by 5 bases and the J gene end by 5 bases; junction bases not matched to a gene: 2. This clone was recorded only once. Per the original data handling: Without quality scores, immunoSEQ junctional reads could not be filtered like full-length reads. Using immunoSEQ multiplex PCR, the repertoire was profiled, and TCRdb retains in-frame clones only, with some absent. Clonal size and the V and J genes are those of that table, whereas D and trimming came from the DNA. Of 300,000 to 400,000 clones listed, less than 75% were seen once; the top ten hold about 10%.

This TCR came from a man in his thirties or forties in good health. The specimen was memory CD4+ T cells sorted from blood. Subset defined: CD45RA-negative fraction. The chain recombines TRBV6-1 with TRBJ2-3; 9 bases match TRBD2. The CDR3 region is CASSQTSGDTQYF. The CDR3 DNA reads as TGTGCCAGCAGTCAGACTAGCGGAGATACGCAGTATTTT.